This entry concerns a single T cell receptor (beta chain). Its antigen remains unidentified. The entry originates in a study of graft-versus-host responses after intestinal transplantation. On the study more broadly: Every transplant recipient was induced with anti-thymocyte globulin, then maintained on tacrolimus and steroids for roughly 3 years.

CDR1 SGHDT and CDR2 YYEEEE come from the germline V gene. V was trimmed by 4 bases and J by 0 bases, leaving 7 bases between them. The CDR3 has 13 residues. The study's findings and limits: GvH clone levels peaked in circulation, and this peak was associated with early post-transplant HvG declines. Among recipient marrow samples, GvH clones were found; some appeared first in ileum or blood. Within the allografts of patients who had graft-donor T cell macrochimerism, graft-versus-host to host-versus-graft clonal ratios were high.

The table came from immunoSEQ multiplex PCR; TCRdb's copy has only in-frame clones and leaves some out. The sample has 85,000 to 95,000 clones, under 95% seen once. The sample here was unstimulated CD8+ T cells sorted from spleen or lymph node cells, taken before intestinal transplant. This sequence originates from a human donor who received an intestinal transplant. The chain carries TRBV5-6 and TRBJ1-1; TRBD1 might be the D (6 bases). CDR3 amino acids: CASSQGMNTEAFF. The CDR3 DNA is TGTGCCAGCAGCCAGGGGATGAACACTGAAGCTTTCTTT.